Shown below are 22 T cell receptor beta chains from a single sample sequenced in a study of vaccination effects on CD4 cells after COVID-19. The method was immunoSEQ multiplex PCR; TCRdb's version includes in-frame clones alone and lacks a portion of them. The sample has some 69,000 clones; around 73% are singletons. Cultured cells yielded isolated CD4+ T cells after 10 days. Every participant took two doses of the BNT162b2 or mRNA-1273 vaccine. Their antigens remain unidentified. Sequencing was performed on CD4+ T cells from PBMCs cultured without peptide, taken after COVID-19 vaccination. All receptors come from a human donor who received a COVID-19 vaccine.

The chain recombines TRBV25-1 with TRBJ2-7, with a weak D call TRBD2 (5 bases). From germline, CDR1 is MGHDK and CDR2 SYGVNS. There are 13 residues in the CDR3. With 8 bases removed from V and 5 bases from J, the gap between germline ends came to 16 bases. The CDR3 DNA reads TGTGCCAGCGGGAGTCCCGTCCCCCACGAGCAGTACGTC. It encodes CASGSPVPHEQYV.

This CDR3 reads CASSLEAGGGYEQFF. CDR3 DNA: TGTGCCAGCAGCTTGGAGGCGGGAGGGGGCTATGAGCAGTTCTTC. This chain uses TRBV5-8 with TRBJ2-1, with 9 bases lining up with TRBD2. After removal of 0 bases from V and 8 bases from J, the junction contained 6 bases not matched to a gene. The V gene's germline CDR1 is SGHTS and CDR2 YDEGEE. The CDR3 runs to 15 residues.

V is TRBV20-1 and J is TRBJ2-5; 8 positions agree with TRBD2. Trimming removed 3 bases from V and 4 bases from J; junction bases left unmatched: 7. The CDR3 is made up of 14 amino acids. From germline, CDR1 is DFQATT and CDR2 SNEGSKA (reference sequence). The CDR3 DNA reads as TGCAGTGCTAGTGGCCGGGGGGGGGCAGAGACCCAGTACTTC. Translation: CSASGRGGAETQYF.

The chain has TRBV15 and TRBJ1-5, with TRBD1 as a possible D gene (6 bases). CDR1 and CDR2 from the germline V gene are LNHNV and YYDKDF (reference sequence). Trimming took off 0 bases at V and 9 bases at J, with 15 bases between the two ends. This CDR3 region has 15 residues. CDR3 DNA: TGTGCCACCAGCAGAGAAGGGACACCTCAGAGGCCCCAGCATTTT. This encodes CATSREGTPQRPQHF.

The DNA for the CDR3 is TGTGCCAGCTCTTTTGGGACAGGGGCAGGAGGCACTGAAGCTTTCTTT. Its protein product is CASSFGTGAGGTEAFF. This sequence joins TRBV18 and TRBJ1-1; 10 nucleotides match TRBD1. Germline loops: CDR1 KGHSH, CDR2 LQKENI. V was pared by 6 bases and J by 4 bases, with 11 bases of the junction left unmatched. The CDR3 extends over 16 amino acids.

The chain has TRBV29-1 and TRBJ2-1; D remains ambiguous. V was shortened by 4 bases and J by 8 bases, with 12 bases between the two germline ends. The CDR3 sequence is 12 residues long. Germline V gives CDR1 SQVTM, CDR2 ANQGSEA. CDR3 region: CSVVPGGHEQFF. In DNA, the CDR3 is TGCAGCGTTGTTCCAGGTGGGCATGAGCAGTTCTTC.

The gene calls are TRBV5-6 and TRBJ1-1; D not certain. This CDR3 contains 14 residues. The germline V gene encodes CDR1 SGHDT and CDR2 YYEEEE. V was cut by 2 bases and J by 6 bases, with 14 bases left in between. CDR3 DNA: TGTGCCAGCAGCTTTTTAGCAAGGGCTCCTGAAGCTTTCTTT. Translating gives CASSFLARAPEAFF.

The chain uses TRBV10-1 and TRBJ2-1, with 12 bases matching TRBD2. Per the germline V gene, CDR1 is WNHNN and CDR2 is SYGVQD (reference sequence). The length of the CDR3 is 16 residues. After removal of 2 bases from V and 8 bases from J, the junction contained 7 bases not matched to a gene. The CDR3 DNA follows: TGCGCCAGCAGTGAGGCTAGCGGGGGGGCCGTAGATGAGCAGTTCTTC. Its protein is CASSEASGGAVDEQFF.

This chain uses TRBV9 with TRBJ2-7; D is possibly TRBD1 (5 bases). The CDR3 has 16 amino acids. Germline values: CDR1 SGDLS, CDR2 YYNGEE. With 0 bases removed from V and 3 bases from J, the gap between germline ends came to 16 bases. The CDR3 DNA follows: TGTGCCAGCAGCGTAGGGGTTCCCAGGGCAGACTACGAGCAGTACGTC. Protein product: CASSVGVPRADYEQYV.

The rearrangement uses TRBV9 and TRBJ2-5, with 9 nucleotides matching TRBD2. The V and J ends lost 4 bases and 5 bases, in that order; junction bases with no gene match: 15. CDR1 and CDR2 (germline): SGDLS, YYNGEE. The CDR3 has 17 residues. Written as DNA, the CDR3 is TGTGCCAGCAGCCCCTCCCGCGGGGGGGCCTTTCAGGAGACCCAGTACTTC. Its protein is CASSPSRGGAFQETQYF.

The chain couples TRBV6-6 to TRBJ1-6, with a possible D match to TRBD1 (5 bases). CDR1 MNHNY and CDR2 SVGAGI come from the germline V gene (reference sequence). The CDR3 has 12 amino acids. V lost 4 bases, J lost 14 bases, and 12 bases lay in between. Here the CDR3 reads CASSLPGGSLHF. CDR3 sequence (DNA): TGTGCCAGCAGTTTGCCTGGGGGTTCCCTCCACTTT.

This rearrangement joins TRBV2 to TRBJ2-4; D remains unclear. Trimming pared 6 bases from V and 0 bases from J, leaving 9 bases between. Germline CDR1 is SNHLY and CDR2 is FYNNEI. This CDR3 has 14 amino acids. CDR3 loop: CASSQALAKNIQYF. As DNA, the CDR3 is TGTGCCAGCAGCCAAGCGCTAGCCAAAAACATTCAGTACTTC.

V and J are TRBV2 and TRBJ2-7, with unresolved D. Trimming removed 6 bases from V and 3 bases from J, with 12 bases in between. CDR1 and CDR2 from the germline V gene are SNHLY and FYNNEI. The CDR3 runs to 13 residues. CDR3 sequence (DNA): TGTGCCAGCAGCAATGGCCCTAACTACGAGCAGTACGTC. Protein product: CASSNGPNYEQYV.

The V gene is TRBV3-1 (or the pseudogene TRBV3-2), the J gene TRBJ2-7; 10 nucleotides match TRBD1. With 8 bases clipped from V and 0 bases from J, the junction kept 10 bases outside the gene matches. The CDR3 totals 16 residues. Germline V lookup: CDR1 LGHDT, CDR2 YNNKEL (reference sequence). CDR3 region: CASRARTGGGSYEQYV. DNA of the CDR3: TGTGCCAGCCGAGCTCGGACAGGGGGGGGCTCCTACGAGCAGTACGTC.

The chain employs TRBV7-3 and TRBJ1-1, with 8 positions matching TRBD1. After removal of 4 bases from V and 2 bases from J, the junction contained 15 bases not matched to a gene. The CDR3 sequence is 18 residues long. Germline V CDR1 and CDR2: SGHTA, FQGTGA. The CDR3 DNA follows: TGTGCCAGCAGCTCACAACCTGGCGGGACAGGATATAACACTGAAGCTTTCTTT. Its protein is CASSSQPGGTGYNTEAFF.

V usage is TRBV5-1 and J usage is TRBJ2-2; D unresolved. The CDR3 totals 14 residues. V was trimmed by 4 bases and J by 5 bases, leaving 12 bases between them. CDR1 and CDR2 (germline): SGHRS, YFSETQ. The CDR3 bases are TGCGCCAGCAGCCCGTCCTACCGGACCGGGGAGCTGTTTTTT. As protein: CASSPSYRTGELFF.

The chain has TRBV5-1 and TRBJ1-2; no firm D call. Germline V CDR1 and CDR2: SGHRS, YFSETQ. Deletions cut 4 bases from V and 2 bases from J, with 12 bases between. The CDR3 runs to 14 residues. The CDR3 loop is CASSPTTGNYGYTF. The DNA of the CDR3 is TGCGCCAGCAGCCCCACGACGGGAAACTATGGCTACACCTTC.

V is TRBV11-2 and J is TRBJ2-5; 9 bases line up with TRBD1. Trimming removed 3 bases from V and 5 bases from J; junction bases left unmatched: 4. The CDR3 runs 14 residues. Germline V gene sequence: CDR1 SGHAT, CDR2 FQNNGV. The CDR3 here is CASSFTGGSETQYF. DNA for the CDR3: TGTGCCAGCAGCTTTACAGGGGGCTCGGAGACCCAGTACTTC.

The J gene is TRBJ1-1, the V gene TRBV6-5; D possibly corresponds to TRBD1 (6 bases). CDR1 is MNHEY and CDR2 is SVGAGI in the germline V gene. Deletions cut 6 bases from V and 0 bases from J, with 11 bases between. The CDR3 has 14 residues. This chain's CDR3 is CASRTGSMNTEAFF. CDR3 DNA sequence: TGTGCCAGCAGAACAGGGTCCATGAACACTGAAGCTTTCTTT.

Only a few counts were recorded for this clone. The chain carries TRBV30 and TRBJ2-6; 9 nucleotides agree with TRBD2. J was trimmed by 0 bases and V by 0 bases; bases with no gene match: 3. The CDR3 runs 17 residues. CDR1 and CDR2 from the germline V gene are GTSNPN and SVGIG (reference sequence). The CDR3: CAWSVGSGSSGANVLTF. DNA of the CDR3: TGTGCCTGGAGTGTGGGTAGCGGGAGCTCTGGGGCCAACGTCCTGACTTTC.

The chain combines TRBV5-1 with TRBJ1-1; 9 nucleotides line up with TRBD1. The length of the CDR3 is 14 residues. CDR1 is SGHRS, CDR2 YFSETQ, per germline. The trim removed 0 bases at V and 5 bases at J, leaving 2 bases unmatched. CDR3 in amino acids: CASSLGQGGTEAFF. The CDR3 DNA follows: TGCGCCAGCAGCTTGGGACAGGGGGGGACTGAAGCTTTCTTT.

The chain is built from TRBV9 and TRBJ2-1; TRBD2 matches at 9 bases. Unmatched junction bases numbered 6, after V lost 2 bases and J lost 9 bases. CDR3 length: 14 residues. CDR1 is SGDLS, CDR2 YYNGEE, per germline. CDR3 residues: CASSVGGGAGEQFF. The CDR3 DNA sequence: TGTGCCAGCAGCGTCGGCGGGGGGGCTGGTGAGCAGTTCTTC.